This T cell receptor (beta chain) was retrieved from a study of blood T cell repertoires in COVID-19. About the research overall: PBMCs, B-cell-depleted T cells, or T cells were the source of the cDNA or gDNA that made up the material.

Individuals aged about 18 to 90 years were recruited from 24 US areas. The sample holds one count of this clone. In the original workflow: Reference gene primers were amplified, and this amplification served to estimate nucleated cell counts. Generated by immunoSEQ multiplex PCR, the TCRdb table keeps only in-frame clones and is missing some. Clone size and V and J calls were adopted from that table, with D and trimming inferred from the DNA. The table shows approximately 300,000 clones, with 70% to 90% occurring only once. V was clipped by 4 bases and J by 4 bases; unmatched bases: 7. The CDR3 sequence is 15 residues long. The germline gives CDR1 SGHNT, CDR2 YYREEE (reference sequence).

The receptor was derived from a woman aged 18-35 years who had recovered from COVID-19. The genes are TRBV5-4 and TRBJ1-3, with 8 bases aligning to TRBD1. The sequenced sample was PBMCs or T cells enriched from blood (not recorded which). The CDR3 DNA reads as TGTGCCAGCAGCCGCCGACAGGGGAAAGGAAACACCATATATTTT. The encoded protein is CASSRRQGKGNTIYF.